This entry describes one T cell receptor beta chain. The length of the CDR3 is 15 residues. From germline, CDR1 is ENHRY and CDR2 SYGVKD. Unmatched junction bases numbered 6, after V lost 6 bases and J lost 5 bases. This sample is part of a study of blood T cell repertoires in COVID-19. For the study at large: PBMCs, B-cell-depleted T cells, or T cells provided the cDNA or gDNA that made up the material.

Method: immunoSEQ multiplex PCR; TCRdb's copy keeps in-frame clones and lacks some. The sample shows about 150,000 clones, around 87% of them seen only once. The clonotype comes from a woman aged 40 to 49 with acute or convalescent COVID-19. The chain joins TRBV10-3 to TRBJ1-6; 8 nucleotides align to TRBD1. Specimen: peripheral blood. In nucleotides, the CDR3 is TGTGCCATCAGGCAGGGGGCCTTAGATAATTCACCCCTCCACTTT. Protein product: CAIRQGALDNSPLHF.